One sample yielded the 28 T cell receptor beta chains listed below, sequenced in a study of T cell repertoires in cytomegalovirus infection. TCRdb ran MiXCR on the reads and lists one entry per CDR3 protein. The profile shows approximately 490,000 distinct CDR3 sequences, about 10% of them singletons. Material for sequencing was PBMCs. The origin of the receptors is a human donor in good health (CMV status not recorded). Some clones in this sample may be carry-over from other donors' samples.

The gene calls are TRBV12-3 or TRBV12-4 and TRBJ2-7; D is perhaps TRBD2 (6 bases). The CDR3 consists of 13 residues. Trimming took off 10 bases at V and 6 bases at J, with 19 bases between the two ends. The CDR3 nucleotides are TGTGCCACTTTGGAGGAGGGCCTCTCCGAGCAGTACTTC. Its translation is CATLEEGLSEQYF.

This clonotype was seen ten or more times. The rearrangement uses TRBV6-1 and TRBJ2-6, with 7 bases lining up with TRBD1. J lost 4 bases, V lost 6 bases, and 3 bases had no gene match. This CDR3 region has 14 residues. From germline, CDR1 is MNHNS and CDR2 SASEGT. The CDR3 region is CASSEGAGANVLTF. The CDR3 DNA follows: TGTGCCAGCAGCGAGGGGGCCGGGGCCAACGTCCTGACTTTC.

The chain is built from TRBV5-5 and TRBJ2-7; unclear D gene. Trimming left V 7 bases short and J 0 bases short, with 8 bases between. The germline gives CDR1 SGHKS, CDR2 YYEKEE (reference sequence). The CDR3 runs to 12 residues. The CDR3 coding sequence is TGTGCCAGCGGCAGGAACTCCTACGAGCAGTACTTC. It encodes CASGRNSYEQYF.

The chain combines TRBV14 with TRBJ2-2; no reliable D call. CDR3 length: 14 residues. CDR1 is SGHDN and CDR2 is FVKESK in the germline V gene. Trimming took off 5 bases at V and 3 bases at J, with 10 bases between the two ends. CDR3 loop: CASSRASYTGELFF. In DNA, the CDR3 is TGTGCCAGCAGCAGGGCCAGTTACACCGGGGAGCTGTTTTTT.

This clonotype was detected ten times or more. J is TRBJ1-1 and V is TRBV2; tentative D call: TRBD1 (5 bases). Per the germline V gene, CDR1 is SNHLY and CDR2 is FYNNEI. Trimming shortened V by 4 bases and J by 0 bases, and 9 bases separated the two germline ends. The CDR3 has 14 residues. CDR3 residues: CASSVTGLNTEAFF. In DNA form, the CDR3 reads TGTGCCAGCAGTGTCACAGGATTGAACACTGAAGCTTTCTTT.

This clonotype has at least ten counts. The V call is TRBV7-6, the J call TRBJ2-7, with 10 bases matching TRBD2. The CDR3 length is 15 residues. With 4 bases clipped from V and 8 bases from J, the junction kept 11 bases outside the gene matches. The germline V gene encodes CDR1 SGHVS and CDR2 FNYEAQ. The DNA of the CDR3 is TGTGCCAGCAGCTCCCCAGAGCGGGGGGGCCGCCAGCAGTACTTC. Protein: CASSSPERGGRQQYF. Drawing the rest from reference TRBV7-6 and TRBJ2-7, the complete variable domain is GAGVSQSPRYKVTKRGQDVALRCDPISGHVSLYWYRQALGQGPEFLTYFNYEAQQDKSGLPNDRFSAERPEGSISTLTIQRTEQRDSAMYRCASSSPERGGRQQYFGPGTRLTVT.

This clonotype was observed at least ten times. The rearrangement uses TRBV2 and TRBJ2-4; D is possibly TRBD2 (6 bases). Germline V gives CDR1 SNHLY, CDR2 FYNNEI. The CDR3 spans 16 residues. V was cut by 2 bases and J by 1 base, with 12 bases left in between. CDR3 sequence (DNA): TGTGCCAGCAGTGAATTGACGGGACTCGCCAAAAACATTCAGTACTTC. It yields the protein CASSELTGLAKNIQYF.

This clonotype was seen repeatedly, ten times or more. The chain uses TRBV6-5 and TRBJ2-3, with D possibly TRBD2 on 6 matching bases. Trimming removed 0 bases at V and 3 bases at J, with 19 bases between. The CDR3 contains 18 residues. The germline CDR1 and CDR2 sequences are MNHEY and SVGAGI. CDR3 DNA: TGTGCCAGCAGTTACTCAAGACCATCGGCGGGAAAGACAGATACGCAGTATTTT. Translated, it gives CASSYSRPSAGKTDTQYF.

This clonotype was counted at least ten times. J is TRBJ2-7 and V is TRBV11-1, with a possible D match to TRBD2 (5 bases). The CDR3 loop spans 14 amino acids. V lost 4 bases to trimming and J lost 6 bases, with 16 bases between them. Germline CDR1 and CDR2: SGHAT and FQDESV (reference sequence). The CDR3 reads CASSYFSGNSEQYF. CDR3 DNA sequence: TGTGCCAGCAGCTATTTCTCGGGGAATAGCGAGCAGTACTTC.

This clonotype was seen at least ten times. The rearrangement links TRBV4-1 to TRBJ2-7; D may be TRBD1 (5 bases). Trimming shortened V by 3 bases and J by 2 bases, and 11 bases separated the two germline ends. Germline V gives CDR1 MGHRA, CDR2 YSYEKL. The CDR3 contains 14 residues. The DNA of the CDR3 is TGCGCCAGCAGCCAGGAATCAGGGACCTACGAGCAGTACTTC. This encodes CASSQESGTYEQYF.

The sample holds a few counts of this clonotype. The chain recombines TRBV14 with TRBJ2-1; TRBD2 is a possible D gene (5 bases). Germline values: CDR1 SGHDN, CDR2 FVKESK. V lost 4 bases to trimming and J lost 3 bases, with 13 bases between them. The CDR3 is 15 amino acids. The CDR3 spells CASSPLGVGYNEQFF. The DNA for the CDR3 is TGTGCCAGCAGCCCTCTCGGGGTAGGCTACAATGAGCAGTTCTTC.

This clonotype was seen repeatedly, ten times or more. The chain uses TRBV2 and TRBJ1-5, with 7 bases fitting TRBD1. The CDR3 runs to 15 residues. The trim removed 5 bases at V and 1 base at J, leaving 5 bases unmatched. Germline CDR1 SNHLY, CDR2 FYNNEI. The CDR3 bases are TGTGCCAGCAGTACCAGGGGGGGGAGCAATCAGCCCCAGCATTTT. As protein: CASSTRGGSNQPQHF. The entire variable domain, with the rest obtained from reference TRBV2 and TRBJ1-5, is as follows: EPEVTQTPSHQVTQMGQEVILRCVPISNHLYFYWYRQILGQKVEFLVSFYNNEISEKSEIFDDQFSVERPDGSNFTLKIRSTKLEDSAMYFCASSTRGGSNQPQHFGDGTRLSIL.

This clonotype was recorded many times. J is TRBJ2-3 and V is TRBV20-1, with D possibly matching TRBD2 (6 bases). This CDR3 region has 17 residues. V lost 0 bases, J lost 0 bases, and 16 bases lay in between. Germline V gives CDR1 DFQATT, CDR2 SNEGSKA (reference sequence). The CDR3 nucleotides are TGCAGTGCTAGAGATCTGTATGCGGGGCCTAGCACAGATACGCAGTATTTT. This sequence encodes CSARDLYAGPSTDTQYF.

This clonotype was counted at least ten times. The chain uses TRBV2 and TRBJ1-2, with D hard to call. Germline V CDR1 and CDR2: SNHLY, FYNNEI. CDR3 length: 15 amino acids. The germline V and J ends were trimmed by 7 bases and 5 bases, with 20 bases remaining between them. The CDR3 DNA sequence: TGTGCCAGCACCGACGATACGAGGGTTTGGTATGGCTACACCTTC. It codes for CASTDDTRVWYGYTF.

The chain uses TRBV7-2 and TRBJ2-1; 8 bases match TRBD2. Germline assignment: CDR1 SGHTA and CDR2 FQGNSA. V lost 3 bases to trimming and J lost 4 bases; unmatched junction nucleotides: 2. This CDR3 is built from 14 residues. Written as DNA, the CDR3 is TGTGCCAGCAGCTTTAGCGGGATTTACAATGAGCAGTTCTTC. Translated, it gives CASSFSGIYNEQFF.

This clonotype showed up many times. This chain uses TRBV5-4 with TRBJ2-1; 8 bases are shared with TRBD2. The length of the CDR3 is 14 residues. Unmatched junction bases numbered 4, after V lost 1 base and J lost 7 bases. Germline lookup yields CDR1 SGHNT and CDR2 YYREEE (reference sequence). The CDR3 loop is CASSLPGGRNEQFF. The CDR3 region has the DNA TGTGCCAGCAGCTTGCCTGGCGGGAGGAATGAGCAGTTCTTC.

This clonotype was recorded at least ten times. The genes are TRBV29-1 and TRBJ2-4, with D unclear. Deletions cut 5 bases from V and 6 bases from J, with 20 bases between. Germline V gene lookup returns CDR1 SQVTM and CDR2 ANQGSEA. This CDR3 has 15 residues. The DNA for the CDR3 is TGCAGCGTTCGCTCGGTCTTGGATCGGTTAAACATTCAGTACTTC. This codes for CSVRSVLDRLNIQYF. Looking up the rest from reference TRBV29-1 and TRBJ2-4 gives the full variable domain: SAVISQKPSRDICQRGTSLTIQCQVDSQVTMMFWYRQQPGQSLTLIATANQGSEATYESGFVIDKFPISRPNLTFSTLTVSNMSPEDSSIYLCSVRSVLDRLNIQYFGAGTRLSVL.

This rearrangement joins TRBV14 to TRBJ2-3, with D uncertain. Germline values: CDR1 SGHDN, CDR2 FVKESK. The CDR3 is made up of 13 amino acids. With 3 bases removed from V and 4 bases from J, the gap between germline ends came to 8 bases. The CDR3, as DNA: TGTGCCAGCAGCCACAGAGACGCAGATACGCAGTATTTT. This encodes CASSHRDADTQYF. The whole variable domain, filled in from reference TRBV14 and TRBJ2-3, reads EAGVTQFPSHSVIEKGQTVTLRCDPISGHDNLYWYRRVMGKEIKFLLHFVKESKQDESGMPNNRFLAERTGGTYSTLKVQPAELEDSGVYFCASSHRDADTQYFGPGTRLTVL.

This clonotype has ten or more counts. The chain employs TRBV24-1 and TRBJ1-5; perhaps TRBD1 as D (5 bases). The V gene's germline CDR1 is KGHDR and CDR2 SFDVKD. V was cut by 2 bases and J by 5 bases, with 15 bases left in between. The CDR3 loop spans 16 amino acids. In nucleotides, the CDR3 is TGTGCCACCAGTGATTCAGCTGGGGGGAGTCATCAGCCCCAGCATTTT. Its translation is CATSDSAGGSHQPQHF.

CDR3 in DNA: TGCGCCAGCAGCCAGATCAGGGCAGGGGCTAATGAAAAACTGTTTTTT. It encodes CASSQIRAGANEKLFF. This chain links TRBV4-1 with TRBJ1-4; D might be TRBD1 (6 bases). V dropped 3 bases and J dropped 3 bases, with 14 bases sitting between them. CDR1 and CDR2 (germline): MGHRA, YSYEKL. The CDR3 has 16 residues.

The rearrangement uses TRBV3-1 and TRBJ2-2; 14 positions match TRBD2. Per germline, CDR1 LGHDT and CDR2 YNNKEL (reference sequence). This CDR3 is built from 17 residues. The V gene end was trimmed by 5 bases and the J gene end by 5 bases; junction bases not matched to a gene: 7. As DNA, the CDR3 is TGTGCCAGCAGCTCCGGGACTAGCGGGAGTTTAACCGGGGAGCTGTTTTTT. Translated, it gives CASSSGTSGSLTGELFF.

This clonotype was counted between two and nine times. The rearrangement joins TRBV6-1 to TRBJ1-2; TRBD1 might be the D (5 bases). The CDR3 extends over 14 amino acids. With 8 bases removed from V and 3 bases from J, the gap between germline ends came to 16 bases. The V gene's germline CDR1 is MNHNS and CDR2 SASEGT. This CDR3 reads CASLRDSGDYGYTF. In nucleotides, the CDR3 is TGTGCCAGCCTCAGGGATTCTGGGGACTATGGCTACACCTTC.

The table lists this clonotype with many counts. The rearrangement links TRBV10-3 to TRBJ2-7; D is perhaps TRBD1 (6 bases). Per germline, CDR1 ENHRY and CDR2 SYGVKD. This CDR3 has 15 amino acids. V was shortened by 2 bases and J by 6 bases, with 17 bases between the two germline ends. Here the CDR3 DNA reads TGTGCCATCAGTGAGAACAGACAGGCCGTCGGCGAGCAGTACTTC. Translation gives CAISENRQAVGEQYF.

This clonotype was observed a few times. This sequence may be a read error, since a much larger clone differs from it by one base. The V call is TRBV7-9, the J call TRBJ2-2; 7 bases fit TRBD1. Losses at the gene ends were 4 bases for V and 2 bases for J; bases not matched to a gene: 4. CDR1 is SEHNR and CDR2 is FQNEAQ in the germline V gene (reference sequence). The CDR3 sequence is 15 residues long. The CDR3 DNA sequence: TGTGCCAGCAGCTCATACAGGGGTAACACCGGGGAGCTGTTTTTT. It specifies CASSSYRGNTGELFF. Using reference TRBV7-9 and TRBJ2-2 for the parts outside the CDR3, the full variable domain is DTGVSQNPRHKITKRGQNVTFRCDPISEHNRLYWYRQTLGQGPEFLTYFQNEAQLEKSRLLSDRFSAERPKGSFSTLEIQRTEQGDSAMYLCASSSYRGNTGELFFGEGSRLTVL.

This clonotype was seen ten or more times. V gene TRBV6-1 combines with J gene TRBJ1-2; D perhaps matches TRBD1 (6 bases). The CDR3 consists of 16 residues. V was cut by 4 bases and J by 3 bases, with 18 bases left in between. Germline values: CDR1 MNHNS, CDR2 SASEGT. Written as DNA, the CDR3 is TGTGCCAGCAGTGCCTGGGGGACCGGGGGCGACTATGGCTACACCTTC. Translating it yields CASSAWGTGGDYGYTF.

This clonotype is a singleton in its sample. The chain combines TRBV19 with TRBJ2-7, with D possibly matching TRBD1 (6 bases). The germline V gene has CDR1 LNHDA and CDR2 SQIVND (reference sequence). This CDR3 is 15 amino acids long. Trimming pared 5 bases from V and 2 bases from J, leaving 16 bases between. CDR3 sequence (DNA): TGTGCCAGTAGTCCCCGGGACACGGTTGCCTACGAGCAGTACTTC. This codes for CASSPRDTVAYEQYF. The variable domain in full, with the rest retrieved from reference TRBV19 and TRBJ2-7, is DGGITQSPKYLFRKEGQNVTLSCEQNLNHDAMYWYRQDPGQGLRLIYYSQIVNDFQKGDIAEGYSVSREKKESFPLTVTSAQKNPTAFYLCASSPRDTVAYEQYFGPGTRLTVT.

This sequence joins TRBV18 and TRBJ1-2, with 10 bases identical to TRBD1. After removal of 0 bases from V and 4 bases from J, the junction contained 5 bases not matched to a gene. From germline, CDR1 is KGHSH and CDR2 LQKENI. CDR3 length: 16 residues. The CDR3 DNA follows: TGTGCCAGCTCACCACCCGGGACAGGGGATGCCTATGGCTACACCTTC. It yields the protein CASSPPGTGDAYGYTF.

This clonotype was seen a handful of times. V gene TRBV19 combines with J gene TRBJ1-6, with D hard to call. In germline, CDR1 is LNHDA, CDR2 SQIVND (reference sequence). The CDR3 length is 14 residues. V lost 7 bases, J lost 9 bases, and 16 bases lay in between. The CDR3 DNA reads TGTGCCAGTACTATCGGACCCGTTGGTTCACCCCTCCACTTT. Residues: CASTIGPVGSPLHF.